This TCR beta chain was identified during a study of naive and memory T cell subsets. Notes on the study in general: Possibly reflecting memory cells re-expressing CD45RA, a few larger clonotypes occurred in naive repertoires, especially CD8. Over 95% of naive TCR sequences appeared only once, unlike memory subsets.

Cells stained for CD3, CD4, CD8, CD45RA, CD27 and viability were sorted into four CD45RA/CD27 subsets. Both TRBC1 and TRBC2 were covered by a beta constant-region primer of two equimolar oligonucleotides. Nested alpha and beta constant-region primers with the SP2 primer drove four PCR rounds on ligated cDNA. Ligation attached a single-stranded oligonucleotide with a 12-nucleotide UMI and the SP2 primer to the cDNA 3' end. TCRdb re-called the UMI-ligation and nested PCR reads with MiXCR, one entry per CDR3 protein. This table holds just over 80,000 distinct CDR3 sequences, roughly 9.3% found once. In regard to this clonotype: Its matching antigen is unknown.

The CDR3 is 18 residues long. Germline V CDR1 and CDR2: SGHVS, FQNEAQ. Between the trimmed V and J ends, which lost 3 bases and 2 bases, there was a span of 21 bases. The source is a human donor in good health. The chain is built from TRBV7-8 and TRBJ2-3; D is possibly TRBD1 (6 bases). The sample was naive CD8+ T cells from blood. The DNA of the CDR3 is TGTGCCAGCAGCTTCGAAGCGGCCGGGACATCCAACACAGATACGCAGTATTTT. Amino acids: CASSFEAAGTSNTDTQYF.